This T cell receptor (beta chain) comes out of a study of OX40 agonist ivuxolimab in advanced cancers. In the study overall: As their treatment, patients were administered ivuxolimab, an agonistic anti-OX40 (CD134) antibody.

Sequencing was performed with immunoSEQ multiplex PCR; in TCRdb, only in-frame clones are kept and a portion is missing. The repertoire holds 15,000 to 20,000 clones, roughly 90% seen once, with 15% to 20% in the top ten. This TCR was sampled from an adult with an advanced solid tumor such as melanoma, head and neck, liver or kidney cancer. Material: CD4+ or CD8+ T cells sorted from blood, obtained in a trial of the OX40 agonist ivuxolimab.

The CDR3 DNA reads as TGCGCCAGCAGCTTGGTAGGCTTTGGCGGGAGGGCCTCAGATACGCAGTATTTT. It codes for CASSLVGFGGRASDTQYF. This chain joins TRBV5-1 and TRBJ2-3, with TRBD2 identical over 9 bases. Germline V lookup: CDR1 SGHRS, CDR2 YFSETQ. The CDR3 spans 18 residues. V dropped 0 bases and J dropped 4; count of bases not matched to a gene: 12.